The present T cell receptor beta chain was sequenced within a study of identical twins. Study outcomes and limitations: Insertions were fewer in abundant cord blood beta clonotypes, whereas memory repertoires showed none of this pattern. Among out-of-frame alpha sequences shared by twins, low generation probability occurred in excess.

This clonotype was seen only a few times. The antigen is unknown. V lost 6 bases and J lost 0, with 12 bases in between. Germline V gene data show CDR1 as DFQATT and CDR2 as SNEGSKA (reference sequence). The CDR3 runs to 14 residues. After template switching added a universal primer site, the resulting cDNA carried unique molecular identifiers. TCRdb reprocessed the 5' RACE reads with MiXCR, giving one entry per CDR3 protein. Here the sample spans 270,000 or so distinct CDR3 sequences, approximately 8.6% being singletons. Another study also made use of these data, one on yellow fever vaccine responses in identical twins. Per that paper: Twins' vaccine T cell response reportedly gave the appearance of partial convergence and partial personalization.

This chain uses TRBV20-1 with TRBJ2-1; unclear D gene. The origin of this receptor is a young woman in good health. The specimen was CD8+ T cells sorted from blood. CDR3 in DNA: TGCAGTGCCTCCGCGGTAACCTCCTACAATGAGCAGTTCTTC. It yields the protein CSASAVTSYNEQFF.